This TCR beta chain was obtained from a study of blood T cell repertoires in COVID-19. This CDR3 region has 13 residues. From germline, CDR1 is MDHEN and CDR2 SYDVKM. The V and J ends lost 8 bases and 5 bases, in that order; junction bases with no gene match: 5. Clones were sequenced by immunoSEQ multiplex PCR, and TCRdb holds only the in-frame ones, with some missing. Of 250,000 or so clones listed, 87% are singletons. V is TRBV28 and J is TRBJ1-4; 7 bases are shared with TRBD1. Sequenced input: PBMCs or T cells enriched from blood (not recorded which). This TCR was sampled from a man younger than 40 who had recovered from COVID-19. CDR3 in DNA: TGTGCCAGCTTAGGGACAGAAAATGAAAAACTGTTTTTT. Protein product: CASLGTENEKLFF.